A single sample is the source of the 32 T cell receptor beta chains below, sequenced in a study of response to subunit inactivated influenza vaccine. Each CDR3 protein is one row after TCRdb ran MiXCR on the RT-PCR reads. The data contain 150,000 to 200,000 distinct CDR3 sequences, approximately 10% of them singletons. The sequenced sample was non-naive T cells sorted from PBMCs, obtained 40 to 50 days after vaccination. Receptors were obtained from a man between 50 and 59 years old who received an inactivated influenza vaccine.

At least ten counts were recorded for this clonotype. This chain joins TRBV7-2 and TRBJ2-4; 8 bases agree with TRBD2. Trimming removed 1 base from V and 6 bases from J; junction bases left unmatched: 8. From germline, CDR1 is SGHTA and CDR2 FQGNSA. The CDR3 spans 16 residues. The CDR3 DNA is TGTGCCAGCAGCTTAGTCGGGCGGGGGGCCCCAAACATTCAGTACTTC. Protein: CASSLVGRGAPNIQYF.

The chain carries TRBV20-1 and TRBJ2-1, with 11 bases matching TRBD2. Trimming cost V 6 bases and J 4 bases; bases outside gene matches: 8. This CDR3 comprises 15 residues. Germline values: CDR1 DFQATT, CDR2 SNEGSKA (reference sequence). The CDR3 here is CSATPLAGVYNEQFF. In nucleotides, the CDR3 is TGCAGTGCCACCCCACTAGCGGGGGTTTACAATGAGCAGTTCTTC.

This clonotype was observed a handful of times. The chain links TRBV6-5 to TRBJ1-1; D call uncertain. Per the germline V gene, CDR1 is MNHEY and CDR2 is SVGAGI. V gave up 4 bases and J gave up 1 base, with 10 bases separating them. The CDR3 is 14 amino acids. CDR3 DNA sequence: TGTGCCAGCAGTTTACGACACCGGAACACTGAAGCTTTCTTT. Translated, it gives CASSLRHRNTEAFF.

This clonotype was picked up a small number of times. The chain combines TRBV6-2 or TRBV6-3 with TRBJ1-5; D may be TRBD1 (6 bases). CDR1 MNHEY and CDR2 SVGEGT come from the germline V gene. The CDR3 loop spans 15 amino acids. The V end lost 5 bases, the J end lost 6 bases, and 17 bases lay between the germline ends. CDR3 residues: CASSPSEEGGQPQHF. CDR3 sequence (DNA): TGTGCCAGCAGTCCCTCGGAGGAGGGGGGTCAGCCCCAGCATTTT.

The rearrangement joins TRBV25-1 to TRBJ2-1, with 10 bases identical to TRBD2. The CDR3 extends over 15 amino acids. The ends lost 4 bases at V and 4 bases at J; junction bases unmatched: 4. Germline CDR1 is MGHDK and CDR2 is SYGVNS. CDR3 in amino acids: CASSGLAGAYNEQFF. The CDR3 coding sequence is TGTGCCAGCAGTGGGCTAGCGGGGGCGTACAATGAGCAGTTCTTC.

This clonotype was found many times. The chain employs TRBV15 and TRBJ1-5; D not resolved. This CDR3 is 17 amino acids long. Trimming stripped 5 bases from V and 4 bases from J, with 21 bases between. Germline V gives CDR1 LNHNV, CDR2 YYDKDF (reference sequence). Here the CDR3 reads CATSYGRNHGRNQPQHF. CDR3 DNA sequence: TGTGCCACCAGCTACGGCAGGAACCACGGTCGGAATCAGCCCCAGCATTTT.

This clonotype was observed many times. The J gene is TRBJ2-1, the V gene TRBV5-1; TRBD1 is a possible D gene (6 bases). Germline V CDR1 and CDR2: SGHRS, YFSETQ. V gave up 3 bases and J gave up 8 bases, with 15 bases separating them. The CDR3 is 14 residues long. Here the CDR3 reads CASSSTGFGDEQFF. The CDR3 DNA reads as TGCGCCAGCAGCTCAACAGGGTTCGGAGATGAGCAGTTCTTC.

This clonotype was observed at least ten times. The chain has TRBV15 and TRBJ1-5; weak D call: TRBD1 (5 bases). The CDR3 is made up of 15 amino acids. V was trimmed by 2 bases and J by 1 base, leaving 9 bases between them. CDR1 is LNHNV, CDR2 YYDKDF, per germline (reference sequence). DNA for the CDR3: TGTGCCACCAGCAGAAGACAGAGAAGCAATCAGCCCCAGCATTTT. It encodes CATSRRQRSNQPQHF.

This clonotype was counted many times. CDR3 sequence reads: CASGKGLPIYGYTF. CDR3 coding DNA: TGTGCCAGCGGGAAGGGACTTCCGATCTATGGCTACACCTTC. The chain combines TRBV12-3 or TRBV12-4 with TRBJ1-2; possible D gene TRBD1, 5 bases. V was shortened by 8 bases and J by 4 bases, with 17 bases between the two germline ends. The CDR3 has 14 residues.

This clonotype occurred a few times. The chain employs TRBV20-1 and TRBJ1-5, with 9 positions matching TRBD1. The germline V gene has CDR1 DFQATT and CDR2 SNEGSKA (reference sequence). V lost 0 bases to trimming and J lost 1 base; unmatched junction nucleotides: 4. This CDR3 contains 16 residues. CDR3 loop: CSARDLQGASNQPQHF. The CDR3 DNA reads as TGCAGTGCTAGAGACTTACAGGGGGCGAGCAATCAGCCCCAGCATTTT.

A few counts support this clonotype. The chain couples TRBV25-1 to TRBJ2-5; D remains unclear. The V end was cut by 7 bases, the J end by 2 bases, with 8 bases between. This CDR3 spans 12 amino acids. CDR1 is MGHDK and CDR2 is SYGVNS in the germline V gene. Here the CDR3 DNA reads TGTGCCAGCAATAGGGAACAAGAGACCCAGTACTTC. Encoded protein: CASNREQETQYF.

This clonotype is labeled as medium-sized. The J gene is TRBJ2-2, the V gene TRBV12-3 or TRBV12-4; D is undetermined. The CDR3 loop spans 17 amino acids. Trimming cost V 6 bases and J 3 bases, with 20 bases left between them. In DNA, the CDR3 is TGTGCCAGCAGCCCCGCCCTTTTTAGCCAGGACACCGGGGAGCTGTTTTTT. Translated, it gives CASSPALFSQDTGELFF.

This clonotype was picked up a small number of times. CDR3 sequence: CSASGGQDHTGELFF. The DNA for the CDR3 is TGCAGTGCTAGTGGAGGACAGGACCACACCGGGGAGCTGTTTTTT. The J gene is TRBJ2-2, the V gene TRBV20-1, with 7 bases identical to TRBD1. Germline-derived CDR1 and CDR2 are DFQATT and SNEGSKA (reference sequence). V trimming: 3 bases; J trimming: 3 bases; junction bases outside the gene matches: 7. This CDR3 has 15 residues.

This clonotype was seen repeatedly, ten times or more. V is TRBV20-1 and J is TRBJ2-2, with D unclear. The CDR3 spans 13 residues. The V gene lost 5 bases and the J gene lost 0 bases, with 7 bases spanning the gap. CDR1 is DFQATT, CDR2 SNEGSKA, per germline (reference sequence). This CDR3 reads CSAQRSNTGELFF. CDR3 nucleotide sequence: TGCAGTGCTCAGCGTTCGAACACCGGGGAGCTGTTTTTT.

The chain employs TRBV29-1 and TRBJ2-1; 7 bases are shared with TRBD2. Germline CDR1 is SQVTM and CDR2 is ANQGSEA. This CDR3 comprises 15 residues. J gave up 1 base and V 5 bases, and 8 bases lay outside the gene matches. CDR3 loop: CSVLLRESSYNEQFF. CDR3 nucleotides: TGCAGCGTTCTTCTGCGGGAGTCTTCCTACAATGAGCAGTTCTTC.

This clonotype was observed many times. The V call is TRBV4-3, the J call TRBJ2-1; tentative D call: TRBD1 (7 bases). The CDR3 runs 17 residues. Trimming removed 0 bases at V and 5 bases at J, with 17 bases between. Germline CDR1 LGHNA, CDR2 YSLEER. The CDR3 sequence: CASSQEVGQGGNNEQFF. DNA of the CDR3: TGCGCCAGCAGCCAAGAGGTTGGCCAGGGGGGAAACAATGAGCAGTTCTTC.

This chain joins TRBV6-1 and TRBJ1-1; maybe TRBD1 (5 bases). The CDR3 is 14 amino acids. Between the trimmed V and J ends, which lost 7 bases and 3 bases, there was a span of 15 bases. Per germline, CDR1 MNHNS and CDR2 SASEGT. CDR3 amino acids: CASTPRRVYTEAFF. The CDR3 nucleotides are TGTGCCAGCACGCCCCGCAGGGTCTACACTGAAGCTTTCTTT.

The rearrangement uses TRBV3-1 and TRBJ2-5; D is uncertain. V lost 0 bases, J lost 1 base, and 21 bases lay in between. CDR1 is LGHDT, CDR2 YNNKEL, per germline (reference sequence). The CDR3 is 19 amino acids. The chain's CDR3 is CASSQDGPGTARAQETQYF. The CDR3 DNA reads TGTGCCAGCAGCCAAGATGGGCCAGGAACAGCACGGGCCCAAGAGACCCAGTACTTC.

The sample holds many counts of this clonotype. The chain's CDR3 is CSVVRLADKETQYF. In DNA, the CDR3 is TGCAGCGTTGTGAGGCTAGCGGACAAAGAGACCCAGTACTTC. The chain has TRBV29-1 and TRBJ2-5, with 7 bases matching TRBD2. Germline trimming cut 4 bases from V and 3 bases from J; bases unmatched to any gene: 8. There are 14 residues in the CDR3. The germline V gene encodes CDR1 SQVTM and CDR2 ANQGSEA. Full variable domain (remainder filled in from reference TRBV29-1 and TRBJ2-5): SAVISQKPSRDICQRGTSLTIQCQVDSQVTMMFWYRQQPGQSLTLIATANQGSEATYESGFVIDKFPISRPNLTFSTLTVSNMSPEDSSIYLCSVVRLADKETQYFGPGTRLLVL.

The rearrangement links TRBV7-6 to TRBJ2-3, with D perhaps TRBD1 or TRBD2 (5 bases each). The germline V gene encodes CDR1 SGHVS and CDR2 FNYEAQ. CDR3 length: 16 residues. V was pared by 1 base and J by 2 bases, with 13 bases between. In DNA, the CDR3 is TGTGCCAGCAGCTTAGACCGGGACCCCTACACAGATACGCAGTATTTT. Residues: CASSLDRDPYTDTQYF.

The chain is built from TRBV20-1 and TRBJ2-7; D call uncertain. The CDR3 has 14 amino acids. Trimming took 1 base from V and 0 from J, leaving 10 bases between them. The germline V gene has CDR1 DFQATT and CDR2 SNEGSKA (reference sequence). The CDR3 coding sequence is TGCAGTGCTAGAGCTCGACAAAGCTCCTACGAGCAGTACTTC. Translation gives CSARARQSSYEQYF.

This clonotype was recorded a few times. The chain couples TRBV5-1 to TRBJ2-2; possible D gene TRBD1, 6 bases. CDR3 length equals 19 residues. With 2 bases removed from V and 0 bases from J, the gap between germline ends came to 20 bases. Germline CDR1 is SGHRS and CDR2 is YFSETQ. CDR3 sequence reads: CASSFRWQGMSANTGELFF. In nucleotides, the CDR3 is TGCGCCAGCAGCTTTAGGTGGCAGGGGATGAGCGCGAACACCGGGGAGCTGTTTTTT. The whole variable domain, filled in from reference TRBV5-1 and TRBJ2-2, reads KAGVTQTPRYLIKTRGQQVTLSCSPISGHRSVSWYQQTPGQGLQFLFEYFSETQRNKGNFPGRFSGRQFSNSRSEMNVSTLELGDSALYLCASSFRWQGMSANTGELFFGEGSRLTVL.

The V call is TRBV20-1, the J call TRBJ2-7; D could derive from TRBD1 or TRBD2 (7 bases each). There are 15 residues in the CDR3. Germline V gene data show CDR1 as DFQATT and CDR2 as SNEGSKA (reference sequence). V lost 3 bases and J 2 bases, leaving 17 bases between the germline ends. CDR3 region: CSARGGWDRAYEQYF. DNA of the CDR3: TGCAGTGCTAGGGGGGGGTGGGACAGAGCCTACGAGCAGTACTTC.

This clonotype was recorded at least ten times. The gene calls are TRBV24-1 and TRBJ2-1; D unclear. This CDR3 is 13 amino acids long. V was cut by 8 bases and J by 2 bases, with 9 bases left in between. Germline V gene sequence: CDR1 KGHDR, CDR2 SFDVKD. In DNA form, the CDR3 reads TGTGCCACCAAGTTTCTAGCCTACAATGAGCAGTTCTTC. It specifies CATKFLAYNEQFF.

This clonotype was counted a few times. The J gene is TRBJ2-2, the V gene TRBV14; D unclear. This CDR3 has 12 residues. Between the trimmed V and J ends, which lost 4 bases and 3 bases, there was a span of 3 bases. CDR1 is SGHDN and CDR2 is FVKESK in the germline V gene. This CDR3 is CASSPYTGELFF. Here the CDR3 DNA reads TGTGCCAGCAGCCCTTACACCGGGGAGCTGTTTTTT.

V is TRBV19 and J is TRBJ2-3; 10 nucleotides line up with TRBD2. Germline-derived CDR1 and CDR2 are LNHDA and SQIVND (reference sequence). With V trimmed by 4 bases and J by 4 bases, 5 bases remained unmatched. The CDR3 loop spans 15 amino acids. The chain's CDR3 is CASSTSAGGADTQYF. CDR3 DNA sequence: TGTGCCAGTAGTACTTCAGCGGGGGGGGCAGATACGCAGTATTTT.

At least ten counts were recorded for this clonotype. The rearrangement uses TRBV20-1 and TRBJ1-4, with TRBD1 as a possible D gene (6 bases). V lost 3 bases to trimming and J lost 3 bases, with 11 bases between them. Germline CDR1 and CDR2: DFQATT and SNEGSKA (reference sequence). The CDR3 loop spans 14 amino acids. CDR3 sequence reads: CSASSGAANEKLFF. DNA for the CDR3: TGCAGTGCTAGTTCAGGGGCGGCTAATGAAAAACTGTTTTTT.

This clonotype was seen only a few times. The chain links TRBV10-3 to TRBJ2-7; TRBD2 might be the D (5 bases). The length of the CDR3 is 15 residues. The V end lost 3 bases, the J end lost 4 bases, and 16 bases lay between the germline ends. The germline V gene has CDR1 ENHRY and CDR2 SYGVKD. In DNA form, the CDR3 reads TGTGCCATCAGTGATGTAGACTACTCCGTGTACGAGCAGTACTTC. Protein sequence: CAISDVDYSVYEQYF.

This clonotype was detected many times. The chain couples TRBV7-9 to TRBJ2-1; D may be TRBD1 (6 bases). CDR3 length: 17 amino acids. Trimming stripped 2 bases from V and 0 bases from J, with 14 bases between. Looked up from germline, CDR1 is SEHNR and CDR2 is FQNEAQ (reference sequence). The CDR3 is CASSLWVGALSYNEQFF. CDR3 in DNA: TGTGCCAGCAGCTTATGGGTGGGGGCTCTCTCCTACAATGAGCAGTTCTTC. The whole variable domain, filled in from reference TRBV7-9 and TRBJ2-1, reads DTGVSQNPRHKITKRGQNVTFRCDPISEHNRLYWYRQTLGQGPEFLTYFQNEAQLEKSRLLSDRFSAERPKGSFSTLEIQRTEQGDSAMYLCASSLWVGALSYNEQFFGPGTRLTVL.

This rearrangement joins TRBV4-1 to TRBJ1-2; D gene unclear. This CDR3 has 13 residues. Germline V CDR1 and CDR2: MGHRA, YSYEKL. V dropped 1 base and J dropped 6 bases, with 9 bases sitting between them. For the CDR3, the DNA is TGCGCCAGCAGCCAAGGGGCGACGGATGGCTACACCTTC. Protein: CASSQGATDGYTF.

To note about this clonotype: Possible read error: a much larger clone is one base away. The CDR3 DNA follows: TGTGCCAGCAGTTTAAGCCCCGGGGAGCTGTTTTTT. As protein: CASSLSPGELFF. The chain has TRBV12-3 or TRBV12-4 and TRBJ2-2; D is unclear. The CDR3 loop spans 12 amino acids. The ends were cut back, 2 bases at V and 6 bases at J, with 4 bases in the middle.

The chain has TRBV29-1 and TRBJ2-1, with TRBD2 as a possible D gene (6 bases). The CDR3 loop spans 15 amino acids. Germline-derived CDR1 and CDR2 are SQVTM and ANQGSEA. V was clipped by 2 bases and J by 0 bases, with 11 bases between them. The CDR3 region is CSVEFAGRSYNEQFF. CDR3 nucleotides: TGCAGCGTTGAATTTGCGGGACGCTCCTACAATGAGCAGTTCTTC.